A single sample is the source of the 3 T cell receptor beta chains below, sequenced in a study of beta chain features in type 1 diabetes. Sequenced material consisted of expressed TCRB transcripts (all of the isolated RNA was reverse transcribed). Only in-frame clones appear in the TCRdb table, and some are missing; sequencing was by immunoSEQ multiplex PCR. In the table there are roughly 400,000 clones, roughly 9.8% of which are singletons. Study-level results: The study found moderately but significantly shorter TCRB CDR3s in all four CD4+ subsets of Type 1 diabetes patients.

These TCRs' antigens remain unknown. Sequenced input: central memory CD4+ T cells from blood. The receptors were sampled from a man in his thirties or forties with type 1 diabetes.

The CDR3, as DNA: TGTGCCAGCTCACCACCGAACGAGGGGGCTAGGAACACTGAAGCTTTCTTT. Amino acid sequence: CASSPPNEGARNTEAFF. The V gene is TRBV18, the J gene TRBJ1-1, with 7 nucleotides matching TRBD1. The V gene end was trimmed by 0 bases and the J gene end by 1 base; junction bases not matched to a gene: 8. Per the germline V gene, CDR1 is KGHSH and CDR2 is LQKENI. This CDR3 region has 17 residues.

This clone was seen repeatedly, ten times or more. The CDR3 DNA follows: TGTGCCAGCAGCGCTCAAGAGACCCAGTACTTC. It encodes CASSAQETQYF. The rearrangement uses TRBV7-2 and TRBJ2-5; the D is unclear. V lost 5 bases to trimming and J lost 2 bases, with 3 bases between them. The CDR3 extends over 11 amino acids. Germline assignment: CDR1 SGHTA and CDR2 FQGNSA.

V is TRBV6-6 and J is TRBJ1-5; the D gene is possibly TRBD1 (5 bases). The germline V gene encodes CDR1 MNHNY and CDR2 SVGAGI (reference sequence). Trimming took off 7 bases at V and 0 bases at J, with 10 bases between the two ends. The CDR3 is made up of 14 amino acids. CDR3 sequence (DNA): TGTGCCAGCACAGGGCAGTATAGCAATCAGCCCCAGCATTTT. Translation: CASTGQYSNQPQHF.